The T cell receptor (beta chain) under discussion was sequenced for a study of tumor-infiltrating lymphocytes in primary liver carcinoma (dated by TCRdb to 2015 to 2018). For the study in its entirety: The five patients, three men and two women aged 30 to 69 years, had hepatocellular carcinoma (four) or combined HCC and intrahepatic cholangiocarcinoma (one). Tumors of the five patients were stage T1-T3 N0M0 with maximum diameters of 4.2 to 10 cm. Samples yielded roughly 3.5 to 7.13 million productive TCRbeta reads; read depth did not differ significantly between tissue types. For each liver tumor, the study sampled five regions along with adjacent normal tissue and blood, and applied TCRbeta repertoire sequencing, expression microarrays and whole-exome sequencing. A total of some 35 specimens from 5 patients underwent TCRbeta repertoire sequencing, comprising about 25 tumor regions, 5 adjacent noncancerous liver tissues and 5 peripheral blood samples. Reproducibility between technical replicate repertoires was high, with correlation coefficients above 0.95 and mean shared-clone rates approximately 0.91. Overall study results and their limits: Comparison of CD4+ and CD8+ T cell repertoires was precluded by the use of bulk unsorted samples. Pairs of tumor regions showed greater repertoire overlap (mean about 35%) than tumor-adjacent pairs (about 17%) or tumor-blood pairs (approximately 15%), which is consistent with antigen-driven expansion. Because only the TCR beta chain was sequenced and unpaired alpha chains were not captured, true repertoire diversity is likely underestimated. Compared with blood, tumors had a significantly larger share of the repertoire taken up by the top 250 clones (p = 0.039). With just four to six patients in the study, the authors point out that the findings should be validated in a larger study.

Total RNA and DNA were co-extracted without cell sorting from around 20-30 mg of bulk tissue using the AllPrep DNA/RNA mini kit. Between November 2015 and March 2016, roughly five patients in China with histopathologically diagnosed primary liver carcinoma had surgical resection. Patients had chronic HBV infection and were treatment-naive at sampling. Fresh tumor and adjacent tissue pieces were bisected; one half was stored in RNAlater at -80°C, the other sent for histology. Trimming at the junction amounts to 4 bases on V and 15 bases on J, and the germline ends lie 16 bases apart. Inclusive of the bounding cysteine and phenylalanine, the CDR3 is 12 residues long. CDR3 DNA only is kept here, 36 bases in frame from base 1. The germline V gene yields SGHAT for CDR1 and FQNNGV for CDR2. This clonotype showed up many times. The antigen this receptor binds is unknown. Qualities for individual bases were not recorded, and no much larger clone is one base off.

TCRbeta-specific cDNA was reverse-transcribed from around 500 ng total RNA using a constant-region primer and ProtoScript II reverse transcriptase. Three nested multiplex PCR rounds, following a slightly modified ARM-PCR procedure, were used to build the TCRbeta libraries. Each of the first two PCR rounds ran for approximately 9 cycles using multiplex TRBV1-TRBV30 forward primers together with a Cbeta reverse primer. Sample barcodes and Illumina adapters were attached in a final 25-cycle PCR using Deep VentR polymerase. Before sequencing, amplicons of 200-500 bp were purified from gel using a QIAquick gel extraction kit. TCRbeta amplicons were sequenced on an Illumina HiSeq 2500 with 250-bp paired-end reads. For the original study's pipeline: Reads were quality-trimmed with Trimmomatic v0.33, and paired reads were merged with FLASH v1.2.11 to recover full CDR3 sequences. V, D and J germline segments were assigned to the rearranged TCRbeta sequences by MiGEC v1.2.1b. Clonotype statistics and Shannon-Wiener diversity indices were calculated with VDJtools v1.0.0. Except for diversity analysis, only the 250 most abundant clonotypes of each sample were used in subsequent analyses to reduce sampling bias. Clones were called with MiXCR by TCRdb after fastp trimmed the public reads at Q25, and only in-frame beta chains were retained. Records with the same CDR3 protein are collapsed into one entry carrying the most frequent genes and DNA. These V and J calls originate from TCRdb's pipeline instead of the authors' own analysis. This sample comprises 80,000 to 100,000 distinct CDR3 sequences, around 70% of them detected only once. The top ten clonotypes cover around 30% of the sample.

This receptor was taken from a man aged 35-49 years with primary liver carcinoma and hepatitis B virus infection. Material: tumor-adjacent normal liver tissue. The V and J genes are TRBV11-2 and TRBJ2-1; confidence is insufficient to name the D gene. The DNA reads as follows: TGTGCCAGCAGCTCCTGGCCCGTACTGGGGTTCTTC. This gives the protein CASSSWPVLGFF.